Shown below are 16 T cell receptor beta chains from a single sample sequenced in a study of early T cells in non-severe SARS-CoV-2 infection. TCRdb processed the 5' RACE reads anew with MiXCR; each CDR3 protein has one entry. This table has about 60,000 distinct CDR3 sequences, about 13% appearing once. The sample taken for sequencing was whole blood. The receptors derive from an adult who was a healthcare worker with PCR-confirmed SARS-CoV-2 infection or an uninfected control (not recorded which).

This clonotype is a singleton in its sample. Just one base apart from a much larger clone, this may be a read error. V usage is TRBV6-1 and J usage is TRBJ1-2; D remains unclear. Germline assignment: CDR1 MNHNS and CDR2 SASEGT. V lost 6 bases, J lost 3 bases, and 20 bases lay in between. This CDR3 spans 16 amino acids. The CDR3 DNA sequence: TGTGCCAGCAGAATACGCCGGGCCTTAATCTACTATGGCTACACCTTC. This sequence encodes CASRIRRALIYYGYTF.

The rearrangement links TRBV18 to TRBJ2-7; 8 bases are shared with TRBD2. The CDR3 sequence is 15 residues long. In germline, CDR1 is KGHSH, CDR2 LQKENI. With V trimmed by 3 bases and J by 1 base, 5 bases remained unmatched. The DNA of the CDR3 is TGTGCCAGCTCACCGTCCAGCGGGAGTTCCTACGAGCAGTACTTC. Encoded protein: CASSPSSGSSYEQYF.

This clonotype appeared a few times. The V gene is TRBV9, the J gene TRBJ2-3; TRBD2 is a possible D gene (5 bases). This CDR3 is built from 14 residues. Between the trimmed V and J ends, which lost 5 bases and 5 bases, there was a span of 15 bases. Germline lookup yields CDR1 SGDLS and CDR2 YYNGEE. CDR3 region: CASSALVTEDTQYF. In DNA, the CDR3 is TGTGCCAGCAGTGCACTAGTGACCGAAGATACGCAGTATTTT. The variable domain in full, with the rest retrieved from reference TRBV9 and TRBJ2-3, is DSGVTQTPKHLITATGQRVTLRCSPRSGDLSVYWYQQSLDQGLQFLIQYYNGEERAKGNILERFSAQQFPDLHSELNLSSLELGDSALYFCASSALVTEDTQYFGPGTRLTVL.

By sample fraction, this clonotype is medium-sized. This rearrangement joins TRBV29-1 to TRBJ2-5, with 7 bases lining up with TRBD1. V lost 4 bases and J lost 9; bases outside the gene matches: 11. The CDR3 contains 13 residues. Germline-derived CDR1 and CDR2 are SQVTM and ANQGSEA. DNA of the CDR3: TGCAGCGTTGTAGGGACAGCATCAGGGGCCCAGTACTTC. This translates into CSVVGTASGAQYF.

The rearrangement links TRBV5-1 to TRBJ1-6; no clear D gene. CDR3 length: 13 residues. Trimming took 4 bases from V and 7 from J, leaving 9 bases between them. Germline-derived CDR1 and CDR2 are SGHRS and YFSETQ. For the CDR3, the DNA is TGCGCCAGCAGCCCCCTGGGAAATTCACCCCTCCACTTT. Encoded protein: CASSPLGNSPLHF.

The rearrangement joins TRBV7-9 to TRBJ1-4; D unclear. Between the trimmed V and J ends, which lost 1 base and 8 bases, there was a span of 14 bases. CDR3 size: 15 residues. The germline V gene encodes CDR1 SEHNR and CDR2 FQNEAQ (reference sequence). In DNA, the CDR3 is TGTGCCAGCAGCTTAGTACAGCACGTCGGCGAAAAACTGTTTTTT. Translated: CASSLVQHVGEKLFF.

This clonotype occurred once. The chain recombines TRBV20-1 with TRBJ1-1; 7 bases are shared with TRBD1. The junction had 2 bases not matched to a gene; V was cut back by 0 bases and J by 4 bases. This CDR3 is built from 13 residues. CDR1 DFQATT and CDR2 SNEGSKA come from the germline V gene (reference sequence). The CDR3 DNA sequence: TGCAGTGCTAGAGATCCAGGGGGCACTGAAGCTTTCTTT. This translates into CSARDPGGTEAFF.

This clonotype has a handful of counts. The chain employs TRBV20-1 and TRBJ2-2; 10 bases agree with TRBD2. The CDR3 loop spans 17 amino acids. Germline lookup yields CDR1 DFQATT and CDR2 SNEGSKA (reference sequence). Unmatched junction bases numbered 9, after V lost 4 bases and J lost 1 base. CDR3 coding DNA: TGCAGTGCTACAGGCTTCAGCGGGGGGGTGAACACCGGGGAGCTGTTTTTT. It codes for CSATGFSGGVNTGELFF.

The V call is TRBV4-1, the J call TRBJ2-5; TRBD1 matches at 12 bases. The CDR3 loop spans 16 amino acids. V lost 3 bases to trimming and J lost 5 bases; unmatched junction nucleotides: 7. Germline loops: CDR1 MGHRA, CDR2 YSYEKL. Here the CDR3 DNA reads TGCGCCAGCAGCCAGGGGACAGGGGGCGAGAGGGAGACCCAGTACTTC. Protein sequence: CASSQGTGGERETQYF.

This clonotype was recorded at least ten times. The gene calls are TRBV18 and TRBJ2-1; D is possibly TRBD1 or TRBD2 (5 bases each). Trimming took off 0 bases at V and 8 bases at J, with 17 bases between the two ends. The V gene's germline CDR1 is KGHSH and CDR2 LQKENI. The CDR3 runs 16 residues. The CDR3 loop is CASSPPADGTWHEQFF. CDR3 coding DNA: TGTGCCAGCTCACCACCCGCGGACGGGACCTGGCATGAGCAGTTCTTC.

This clonotype was counted many times. V is TRBV5-6 and J is TRBJ1-1, with D unclear. CDR1 SGHDT and CDR2 YYEEEE come from the germline V gene. V was clipped by 1 base and J by 0 bases, with 13 bases between them. The CDR3 covers 16 residues. The CDR3 loop is CASSLFRGWVNTEAFF. CDR3 sequence (DNA): TGTGCCAGCAGCTTGTTCCGGGGTTGGGTGAACACTGAAGCTTTCTTT.

Ten or more counts support this clonotype. The V gene is TRBV20-1, the J gene TRBJ1-2; 8 bases map to TRBD1. The CDR3 has 15 residues. Germline loops: CDR1 DFQATT, CDR2 SNEGSKA (reference sequence). The V gene end was trimmed by 2 bases and the J gene end by 4 bases; junction bases not matched to a gene: 9. Written as DNA, the CDR3 is TGCAGTGCTAGATCCCGGACAGGGAATTTCTATGGCTACACCTTC. It translates to CSARSRTGNFYGYTF.

This chain joins TRBV12-3 or TRBV12-4 and TRBJ1-2, with D perhaps matching TRBD1 (5 bases). The V gene lost 7 bases and the J gene lost 8 bases, with 14 bases spanning the gap. The CDR3 extends over 12 amino acids. The CDR3 region is CASTPGGGGYTF. DNA for the CDR3: TGTGCCAGCACCCCCGGGGGGGGAGGCTACACCTTC.

This clonotype was counted ten times or more. The rearrangement joins TRBV6-1 to TRBJ1-5; TRBD1 agrees at 8 bases. This CDR3 has 15 residues. CDR1 MNHNS and CDR2 SASEGT come from the germline V gene. V shed 5 bases, J shed 5 bases, and the junction held 8 bases outside the gene matches. The CDR3 spells CASSLGTGPDQPQHF. CDR3 in DNA: TGTGCCAGCAGTCTAGGGACAGGACCCGATCAGCCCCAGCATTTT.

This clonotype has ten or more counts. The genes are TRBV7-6 and TRBJ2-7; D possibly uses TRBD1 or TRBD2 (7 bases each). Germline CDR1 reads SGHVS; CDR2 reads FNYEAQ. The CDR3 extends over 17 amino acids. The V end lost 1 base, the J end lost 0 bases, and 16 bases lay between the germline ends. The CDR3 coding sequence is TGTGCCAGCAGCTTAGGGGTCGGCAGGGGGGGCTCCTACGAGCAGTACTTC. Encoded protein: CASSLGVGRGGSYEQYF.

In its sample, this clonotype was seen many times. The chain joins TRBV29-1 to TRBJ2-1; D is unresolved. V was shortened by 5 bases and J by 15 bases, with 17 bases between the two germline ends. From germline, CDR1 is SQVTM and CDR2 ANQGSEA. The CDR3 has 11 residues. Here the CDR3 DNA reads TGCAGCGTTTCTGACGGCCCTGGACGGTTCTTC. Translated, it gives CSVSDGPGRFF.